This T cell receptor (beta chain) was captured by sequencing in a study of blood T cell repertoires in COVID-19. TCRdb's table, derived via immunoSEQ multiplex PCR, lists solely in-frame clones and lacks some. The repertoire holds some 150,000 clones, with 86% as singletons. Trimming took 0 bases from V and 4 from J, leaving 10 bases between them. The CDR3 totals 14 residues. Germline loops: CDR1 MGHRA, CDR2 YSYEKL. The source of this sequence is a woman older than 75 in a cohort sampled during active or convalescent COVID-19. The V call is TRBV4-1, the J call TRBJ2-7; no reliable D call. The sample was peripheral blood. Written as DNA, the CDR3 is TGCGCCAGCAGCCAAGATGGAACAGCATACGAGCAGTACTTC. This sequence encodes CASSQDGTAYEQYF.